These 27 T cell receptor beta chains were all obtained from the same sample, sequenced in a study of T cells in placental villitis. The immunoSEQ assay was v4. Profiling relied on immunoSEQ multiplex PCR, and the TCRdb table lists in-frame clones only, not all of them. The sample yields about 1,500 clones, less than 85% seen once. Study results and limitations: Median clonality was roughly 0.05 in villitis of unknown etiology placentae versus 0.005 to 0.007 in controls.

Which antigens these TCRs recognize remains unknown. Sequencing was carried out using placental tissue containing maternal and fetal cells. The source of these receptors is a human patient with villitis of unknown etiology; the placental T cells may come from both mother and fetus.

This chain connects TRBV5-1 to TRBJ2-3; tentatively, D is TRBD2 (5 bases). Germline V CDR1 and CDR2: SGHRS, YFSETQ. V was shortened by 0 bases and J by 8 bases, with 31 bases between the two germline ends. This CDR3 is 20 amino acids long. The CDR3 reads CASSLAMTSFGSGSRGTQYF. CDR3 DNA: TGCGCCAGCAGCTTGGCCATGACCTCTTTCGGGTCGGGGTCACGGGGTACGCAGTATTTT.

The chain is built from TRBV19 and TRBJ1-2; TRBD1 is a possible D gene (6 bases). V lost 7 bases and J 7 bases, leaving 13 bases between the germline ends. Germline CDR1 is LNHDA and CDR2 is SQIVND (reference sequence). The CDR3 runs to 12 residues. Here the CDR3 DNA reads TGTGCCAGTACCACCACAGGGCGTGGCTACACCTTC. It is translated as CASTTTGRGYTF.

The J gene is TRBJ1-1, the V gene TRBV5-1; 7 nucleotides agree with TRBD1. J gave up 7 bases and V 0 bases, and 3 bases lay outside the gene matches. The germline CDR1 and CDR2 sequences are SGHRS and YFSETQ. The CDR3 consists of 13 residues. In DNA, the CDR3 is TGCGCCAGCAGCTTGGACAGGGGAATTGAAGCTTTCTTT. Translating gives CASSLDRGIEAFF.

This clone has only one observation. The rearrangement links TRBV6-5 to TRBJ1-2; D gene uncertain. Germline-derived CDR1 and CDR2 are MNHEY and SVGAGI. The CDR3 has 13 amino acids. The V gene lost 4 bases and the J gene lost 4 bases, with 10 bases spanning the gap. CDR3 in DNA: TGTGCCAGCAGTTTAGGACGGGTCTATGGCTACACCTTC. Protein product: CASSLGRVYGYTF.

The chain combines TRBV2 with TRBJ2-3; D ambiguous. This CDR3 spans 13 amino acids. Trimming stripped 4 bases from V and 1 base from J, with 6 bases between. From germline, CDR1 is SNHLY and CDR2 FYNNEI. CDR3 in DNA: TGTGCCAGCAGTGCCTTAGGCACAGATACGCAGTATTTT. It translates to CASSALGTDTQYF.

The CDR3 DNA follows: TGTGCCAGCAGCTTTGGGGAGACCCAGTACTTC. This encodes CASSFGETQYF. The V call is TRBV7-9, the J call TRBJ2-5; D not certain. Trimming removed 3 bases from V and 5 bases from J, with 4 bases in between. The CDR3 runs 11 residues. Germline-derived CDR1 and CDR2 are SEHNR and FQNEAQ (reference sequence).

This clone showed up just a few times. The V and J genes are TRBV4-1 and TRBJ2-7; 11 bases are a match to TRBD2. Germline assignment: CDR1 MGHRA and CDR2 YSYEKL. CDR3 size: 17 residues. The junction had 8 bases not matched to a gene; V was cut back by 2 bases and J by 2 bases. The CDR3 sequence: CASSQKLGTSGTYEQYF. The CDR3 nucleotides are TGCGCCAGCAGCCAAAAGTTAGGGACTAGCGGTACCTACGAGCAGTACTTC.

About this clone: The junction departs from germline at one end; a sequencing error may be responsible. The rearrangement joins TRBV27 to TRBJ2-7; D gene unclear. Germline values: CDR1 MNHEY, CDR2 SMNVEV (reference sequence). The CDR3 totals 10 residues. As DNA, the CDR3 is TGTGCCAGCAGATCCTGCGAGCAGTACTTC. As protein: CASRSCEQYF.

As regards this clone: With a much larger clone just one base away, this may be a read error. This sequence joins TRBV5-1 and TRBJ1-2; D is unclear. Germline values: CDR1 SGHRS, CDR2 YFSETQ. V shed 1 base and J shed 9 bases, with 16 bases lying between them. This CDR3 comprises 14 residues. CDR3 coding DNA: TGCGCCAGCAGCTTGTCCGGCCAAGTCGTTAGCTACACCTTC. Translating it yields CASSLSGQVVSYTF.

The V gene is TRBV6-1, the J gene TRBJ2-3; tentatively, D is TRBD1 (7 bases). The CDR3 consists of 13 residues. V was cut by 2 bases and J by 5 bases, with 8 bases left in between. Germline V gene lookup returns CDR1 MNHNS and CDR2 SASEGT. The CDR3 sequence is CASSEQGGDTQYF. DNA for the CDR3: TGTGCCAGCAGTGAACAGGGGGGAGATACGCAGTATTTT.

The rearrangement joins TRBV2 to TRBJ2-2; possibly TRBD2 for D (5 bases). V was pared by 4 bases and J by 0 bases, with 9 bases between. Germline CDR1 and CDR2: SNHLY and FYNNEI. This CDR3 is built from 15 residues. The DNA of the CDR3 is TGTGCCAGCAGTGGTTTAGCGTCGAACACCGGGGAGCTGTTTTTT. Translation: CASSGLASNTGELFF. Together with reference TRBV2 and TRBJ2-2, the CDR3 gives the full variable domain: EPEVTQTPSHQVTQMGQEVILRCVPISNHLYFYWYRQILGQKVEFLVSFYNNEISEKSEIFDDQFSVERPDGSNFTLKIRSTKLEDSAMYFCASSGLASNTGELFFGEGSRLTVL.

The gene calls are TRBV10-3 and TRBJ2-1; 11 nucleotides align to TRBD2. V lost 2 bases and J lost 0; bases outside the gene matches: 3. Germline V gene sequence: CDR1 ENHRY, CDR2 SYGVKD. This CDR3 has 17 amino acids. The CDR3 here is CAISEPGLAASYNEQFF. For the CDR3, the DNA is TGTGCCATCAGTGAGCCGGGACTAGCGGCCTCCTACAATGAGCAGTTCTTC.

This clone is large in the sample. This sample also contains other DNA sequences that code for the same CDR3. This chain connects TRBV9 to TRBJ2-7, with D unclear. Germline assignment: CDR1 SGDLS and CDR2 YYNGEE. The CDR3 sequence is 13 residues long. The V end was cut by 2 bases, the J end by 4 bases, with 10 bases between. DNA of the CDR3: TGTGCCAGCAGCGTGGGGTGGGAATACGAGCAGTACTTC. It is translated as CASSVGWEYEQYF.

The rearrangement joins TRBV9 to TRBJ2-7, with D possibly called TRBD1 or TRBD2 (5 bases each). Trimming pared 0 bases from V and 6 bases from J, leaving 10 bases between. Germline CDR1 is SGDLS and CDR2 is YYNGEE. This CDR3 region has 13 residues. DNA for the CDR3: TGTGCCAGCAGCGTAGGGGGGACCGGCGAGCAGTACTTC. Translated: CASSVGGTGEQYF.

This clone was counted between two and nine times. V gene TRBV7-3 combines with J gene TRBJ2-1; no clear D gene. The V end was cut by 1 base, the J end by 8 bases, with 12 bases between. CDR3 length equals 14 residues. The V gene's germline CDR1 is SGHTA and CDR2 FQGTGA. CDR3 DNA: TGTGCCAGCAGCTTAAATGGGATCGTAGATGAGCAGTTCTTC. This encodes CASSLNGIVDEQFF.

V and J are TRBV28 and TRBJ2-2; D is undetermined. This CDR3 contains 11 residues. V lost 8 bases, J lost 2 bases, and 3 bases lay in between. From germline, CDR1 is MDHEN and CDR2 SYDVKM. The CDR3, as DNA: TGTGCCAGCCAAAACACCGGGGAGCTGTTTTTT. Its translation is CASQNTGELFF. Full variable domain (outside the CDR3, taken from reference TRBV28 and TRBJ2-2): DVKVTQSSRYLVKRTGEKVFLECVQDMDHENMFWYRQDPGLGLRLIYFSYDVKMKEKGDIPEGYSVSREKKERFSLILESASTNQTSMYLCASQNTGELFFGEGSRLTVL.

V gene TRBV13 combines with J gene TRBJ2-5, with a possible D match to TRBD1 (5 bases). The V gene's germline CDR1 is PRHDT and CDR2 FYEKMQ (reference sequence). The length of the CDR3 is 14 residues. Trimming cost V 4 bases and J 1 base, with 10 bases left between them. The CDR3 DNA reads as TGTGCCAGCAGCTACAGACAGATCCAAGAGACCCAGTACTTC. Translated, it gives CASSYRQIQETQYF.

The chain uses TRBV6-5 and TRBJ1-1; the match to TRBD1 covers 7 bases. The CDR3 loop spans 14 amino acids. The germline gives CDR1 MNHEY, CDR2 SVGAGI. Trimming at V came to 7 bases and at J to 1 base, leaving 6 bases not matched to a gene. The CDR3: CASNNRGGNTEAFF. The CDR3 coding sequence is TGTGCCAGCAATAACAGGGGTGGGAACACTGAAGCTTTCTTT.

For the CDR3, the DNA is TGTGCCTGGAGTGTAACGGGGACTGAGCAGTTCTTC. This encodes CAWSVTGTEQFF. The chain couples TRBV30 to TRBJ2-1; D assignment may be TRBD1 or TRBD2 (5 bases each). Trimming took off 0 bases at V and 9 bases at J, with 9 bases between the two ends. This CDR3 region has 12 residues. The germline V gene has CDR1 GTSNPN and CDR2 SVGIG (reference sequence).

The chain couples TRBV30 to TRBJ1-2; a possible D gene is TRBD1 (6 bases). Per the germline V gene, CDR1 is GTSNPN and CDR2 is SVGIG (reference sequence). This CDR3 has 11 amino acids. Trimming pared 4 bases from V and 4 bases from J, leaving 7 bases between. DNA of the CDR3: TGTGCCTGGAACAGGGCCTATGGCTACACCTTC. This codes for CAWNRAYGYTF.

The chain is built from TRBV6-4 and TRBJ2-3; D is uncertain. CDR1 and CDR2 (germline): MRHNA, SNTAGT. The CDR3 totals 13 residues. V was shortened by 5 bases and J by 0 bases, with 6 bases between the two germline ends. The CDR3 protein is CASSYTSTDTQYF. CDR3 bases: TGTGCCAGCAGTTACACTAGCACAGATACGCAGTATTTT.

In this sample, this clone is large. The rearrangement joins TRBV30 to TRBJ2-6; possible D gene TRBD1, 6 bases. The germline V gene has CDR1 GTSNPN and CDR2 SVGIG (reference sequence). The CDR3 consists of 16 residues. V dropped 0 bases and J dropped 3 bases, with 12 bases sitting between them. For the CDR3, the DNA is TGTGCCTGGAGTGTACCTCAGGGGAATGGGGCCAACGTCCTGACTTTC. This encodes CAWSVPQGNGANVLTF.

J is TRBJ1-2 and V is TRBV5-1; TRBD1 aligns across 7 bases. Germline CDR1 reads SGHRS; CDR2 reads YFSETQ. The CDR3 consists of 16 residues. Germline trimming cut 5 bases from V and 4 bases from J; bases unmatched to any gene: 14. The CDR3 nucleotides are TGCGCCAGCAGGCTTGGCTTGGGACAGACAAGCTATGGCTACACCTTC. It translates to CASRLGLGQTSYGYTF.

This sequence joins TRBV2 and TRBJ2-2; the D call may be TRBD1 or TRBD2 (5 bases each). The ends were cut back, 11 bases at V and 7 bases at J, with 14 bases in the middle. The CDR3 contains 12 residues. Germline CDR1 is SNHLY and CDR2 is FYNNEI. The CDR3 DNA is TGTGCCGGAGGTTTAGGGGTCGGGGAGCTGTTTTTT. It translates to CAGGLGVGELFF.

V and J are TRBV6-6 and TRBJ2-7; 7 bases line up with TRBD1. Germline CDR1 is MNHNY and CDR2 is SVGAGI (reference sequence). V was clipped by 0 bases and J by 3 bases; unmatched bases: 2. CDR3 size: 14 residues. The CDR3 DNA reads TGTGCCAGCAGTTACTCAGGGGGCAGCTACGAGCAGTACTTC. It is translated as CASSYSGGSYEQYF.

In DNA form, the CDR3 reads TGTGCCAGTAGTATAGGCGGGGGCATGCGTCAGCCCCAGCATTTT. Protein: CASSIGGGMRQPQHF. The V call is TRBV19, the J call TRBJ1-5, with D perhaps TRBD1 (6 bases). Germline lookup yields CDR1 LNHDA and CDR2 SQIVND (reference sequence). The CDR3 is 15 amino acids. Trimming shortened V by 1 base and J by 6 bases, and 13 bases separated the two germline ends.

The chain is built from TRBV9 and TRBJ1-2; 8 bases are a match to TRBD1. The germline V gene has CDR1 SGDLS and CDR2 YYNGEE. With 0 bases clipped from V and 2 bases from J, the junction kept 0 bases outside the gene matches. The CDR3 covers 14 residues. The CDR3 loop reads CASSVGTGNYGYTF. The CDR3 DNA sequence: TGTGCCAGCAGCGTAGGGACAGGGAACTATGGCTACACCTTC.